The subject of this entry is one T cell receptor (beta chain). Primed by a sample-barcoded 5' primer and a J-beta primer mix, a second PCR proceeded for roughly 6 to 12 cycles. Each cDNA molecule carried a tag from a template-switch adaptor that contained 12 random nucleotides. Researchers report that each sample yielded at least 2.5 million CDR3-containing paired-end reads. One entry per CDR3 protein, called by TCRdb with MiXCR from the 5' RACE reads. The profile covers around 1.5 million distinct CDR3 sequences, with almost 35% appearing a single time and approximately 11% taken by the ten largest. This record comes from a study of blood T cells in healthy people across ages. Staff drew roughly 10 milliliters of peripheral blood from each donor. The CDR3 runs 14 residues. Germline lookup yields CDR1 KGHSH and CDR2 LQKENI. V lost 2 bases to trimming and J lost 2 bases, with 10 bases between them.

The rearrangement joins TRBV18 to TRBJ2-7; D perhaps matches TRBD1 (6 bases). This clonotype originated in a woman in her 30s in good health. The sample comprised blood. CDR3 sequence: CASSPTGQTYEQYF. CDR3 bases: TGTGCCAGCTCACCAACAGGACAGACCTACGAGCAGTACTTC.